This T cell receptor beta chain was captured by sequencing in a study of T cell responses to AZD1222 COVID-19 vaccine. Some clones are missing from TCRdb's copy, which holds only in-frame ones; the method was immunoSEQ multiplex PCR. This table holds approximately 150,000 clones, around nine tenths found once. Notes on this clone: Antigen unknown.

Germline V gives CDR1 MGHRA, CDR2 YSYEKL. V was cut by 1 base and J by 3 bases, with 19 bases left in between. The CDR3 loop spans 18 amino acids. General study results and limits: Repertoires in all cases were sampled only once the peak T cell response had passed.

This chain uses TRBV4-1 with TRBJ2-1, with D perhaps matching TRBD2 (6 bases). Sample: peripheral blood, taken 28 days after the second AZD1222 dose. This receptor was taken from an adult who received the AZD1222 COVID-19 vaccine. For the CDR3, the DNA is TGCGCCAGCAGCCAAGTGGGGGGACTGAGTCTCATCTACAATGAGCAGTTCTTC. This gives the protein CASSQVGGLSLIYNEQFF.